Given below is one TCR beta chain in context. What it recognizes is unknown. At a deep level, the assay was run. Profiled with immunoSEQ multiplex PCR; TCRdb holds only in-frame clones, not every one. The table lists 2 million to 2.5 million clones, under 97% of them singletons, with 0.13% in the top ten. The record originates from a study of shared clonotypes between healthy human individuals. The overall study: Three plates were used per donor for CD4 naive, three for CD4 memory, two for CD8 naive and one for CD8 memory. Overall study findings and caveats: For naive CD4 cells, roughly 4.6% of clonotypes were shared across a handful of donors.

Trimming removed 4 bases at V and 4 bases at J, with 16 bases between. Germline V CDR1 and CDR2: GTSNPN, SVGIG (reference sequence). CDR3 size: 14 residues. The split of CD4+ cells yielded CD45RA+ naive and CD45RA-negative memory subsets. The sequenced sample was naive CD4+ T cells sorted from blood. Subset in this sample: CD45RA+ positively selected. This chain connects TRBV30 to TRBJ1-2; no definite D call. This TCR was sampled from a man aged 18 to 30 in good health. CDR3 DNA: TGTGCCTGGACCCCCACACAAGGTCGCTATGGCTACACCTTC. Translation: CAWTPTQGRYGYTF.